This T cell receptor (beta chain) comes out of a study of Tregs in tolerant kidney transplant recipients. Profiled with immunoSEQ multiplex PCR; TCRdb holds only in-frame clones, not every one. The sample has 200,000 to 300,000 clones; about 80% are singletons. The source material was CD4+ T cells from blood. This TCR came from a human donor in good health.

CDR3: CASSPGIGGTYNEQFF. The CDR3 nucleotides read TGCGCCAGCAGCCCGGGGATCGGGGGTACTTACAATGAGCAGTTCTTC. The V and J genes are TRBV5-1 and TRBJ2-1; D is possibly TRBD2 (6 bases). The CDR3 spans 16 residues. From germline, CDR1 is SGHRS and CDR2 YFSETQ. V was cut by 4 bases and J by 4 bases, with 18 bases left in between.